This paragraph covers one T cell receptor beta chain sequence. Its antigen remains unidentified. TCRdb's table, derived via immunoSEQ multiplex PCR, lists solely in-frame clones and lacks some. The sample has fewer than 25,000 clones, 70% to 90% seen once; the top ten hold around 4%. The data stem from a study of T cells in narcolepsy. This CDR3 has 16 amino acids. V dropped 0 bases and J dropped 1 base, with 11 bases sitting between them. From germline, CDR1 is ENHRY and CDR2 SYGVKD. Study-level points and caveats: Blood of same and different patients, but not healthy controls, reportedly held recurring autoreactive clonotypes. Autoreactive HCRT-specific and TRIB2-specific clonotypes were marked in same-patient CSF-versus-blood CD4+ comparisons.

Source material: memory (CD45RA-) CD4+ T cells from blood. V gene TRBV10-3 combines with J gene TRBJ2-3, with a weak D call TRBD1 (5 bases). The sequence derives from a human donor in good health. CDR3 in amino acids: CAISESRGWGTDTQYF. DNA for the CDR3: TGTGCCATCAGTGAGTCAAGGGGCTGGGGCACAGATACGCAGTATTTT.